The next 30 T cell receptor beta chains were all read from a single sample in a study of CD8+ T cells in alopecia areata. Extraction and reverse transcription of RNA yielded cDNA as the sequencing template. Using immunoSEQ multiplex PCR, the repertoire was profiled, and TCRdb retains in-frame clones only, with some absent. The sample contains around 110,000 clones, none occurring once; 20% lies in the top ten. The material sequenced was lesional skin. The receptors were sampled from a C3H/HeJ mouse with alopecia areata. The mouse strain carries the MHC haplotype H2-k.

This clone showed up just a few times. The gene names here belong to mouse. The read ends 4 residues shy of where the CDR3 ends; the end is completed using the germline J gene. The chain uses TRBV1 and TRBJ2-4; 8 bases are a match to TRBD2. Germline CDR1 and CDR2: NSQYPW and LRSPGD (reference sequence). This CDR3 comprises 16 residues. The CDR3 DNA, read in part, is TGCACCTGCAGTGCAGATCTGGGGGGCGCGAAGAAC. It translates to CTCSADLGGAKN. The whole CDR3 reads CTCSADLGGAKNTLYF.

This clone was seen only a few times. Any gene name here is a mouse gene name. The observed sequence ends 4 residues before the CDR3 terminus, with the missing tail filled in from the germline J gene. The chain carries TRBV13-3 and TRBJ2-1; D might be TRBD1 (6 bases). The CDR3 is 16 residues long. The ends were cut back, 0 bases at V and 1 base at J, with 11 bases in the middle. Germline values: CDR1 NNHDY, CDR2 SYVADS. CDR3 DNA (partial): TGTGCCAGCAGTGATGCACAGGGAAAAAACTATGCT. Protein sequence: CASSDAQGKNYA. The whole CDR3 protein is CASSDAQGKNYAEQFF.

Comment on this clone: Gene names and germline refer to mouse. The read terminates 4 residues ahead of where the CDR3 ends, so the germline J gene completes it. The chain recombines TRBV13-3 with TRBJ2-7; 8 bases match TRBD1. Germline CDR1 and CDR2: NNHDY and SYVADS. CDR3 length: 14 residues. J gave up 3 bases and V 3 bases, and 5 bases lay outside the gene matches. The CDR3 DNA, read in part, is TGTGCCAGCAGTGTCCCGGGACAGGACTAT. Translation gives CASSVPGQDY. In full, the CDR3 is CASSVPGQDYEQYF.

On this clone itself: Each gene name is a mouse one. CDR3 sequence reads: CASSRAPGTGGVYEQYF. CDR3 DNA, as far as it was read: TGTGCTAGCAGTAGAGCTCCCGGGACTGGGGGGGTATAT. This chain uses TRBV17 with TRBJ2-7; 13 bases map to TRBD2. The read gets to within 4 residues of the CDR3 end, and the germline J gene fills in the rest. CDR1 is MNHDT and CDR2 is YYDKIL in the germline V gene. This CDR3 contains 17 residues.

About this clone: Here the gene names and germline are mouse. The read ends 4 residues early relative to the CDR3; the germline J gene fills the gap. The chain couples TRBV13-3 to TRBJ2-5; 7 bases are shared with TRBD2. There are 15 residues in the CDR3. CDR1 NNHDY and CDR2 SYVADS come from the germline V gene. With 5 bases clipped from V and 1 base from J, the junction kept 7 bases outside the gene matches. CDR3 DNA, as far as it was read: TGTGCCAGCAGCCCGATCTGGGGGTACCAAGAC. Protein product: CASSPIWGYQD. The CDR3 in full is CASSPIWGYQDTQYF.

Comment on this clone: Gene names are mouse gene names. The CDR3 end lies 4 residues beyond the end of the read and is filled in from the germline J gene. The genes are TRBV19 and TRBJ1-1; D is ambiguous. Trimming pared 5 bases from V and 0 bases from J, leaving 11 bases between. Germline-derived CDR1 and CDR2 are FNHDT and SITEND (reference sequence). The CDR3 runs 14 residues. The CDR3: CASSPLQANTEVFF. The sequenced part of the CDR3 DNA is TGTGCCAGCAGCCCCCTCCAGGCAAACACA.

This clone was found a few times. Gene names and germline match the mouse. The sequence runs out 4 residues before the end of the CDR3; the remainder is reconstructed from the germline J gene. The rearrangement uses TRBV16 and TRBJ2-4; 10 bases align to TRBD1. Per the germline V gene, CDR1 is SGHSA and CDR2 is FRNQAP. Losses at the gene ends were 5 bases for V and 2 bases for J; bases not matched to a gene: 4. The CDR3 consists of 15 residues. The CDR3 sequence is CASSLGTGDQNTLYF. CDR3 bases read: TGTGCAAGCAGCCTAGGGACAGGGGATCAAAAC. The whole variable domain, filled in from reference TRBV16 and TRBJ2-4, reads NAGVIQTPRHKVTGKGQEATLWCEPISGHSAVFWYRQTIVQGLEFLTYFRNQAPIDDSGMPKERFSAQMPNQSHSTLKIQSTQPQDSAVYLCASSLGTGDQNTLYFGAGTRLSVL.

This clone has ten or more counts. The germline and genes are mouse ones. Coverage ceases 4 residues before the CDR3 finishes, and the germline J gene fills in the end. This rearrangement joins TRBV13-1 to TRBJ1-2; D gene unclear. Trimming removed 4 bases from V and 0 bases from J, with 7 bases in between. CDR3 length: 13 amino acids. Per the germline V gene, CDR1 is NSHNY and CDR2 is SYGAGN. The DNA read from the CDR3 is TGTGCCAGCAGTCGCAGTGCAAACTCC. It encodes CASSRSANS. The whole CDR3 sequence is CASSRSANSDYTF.

This clone came up a few times. All gene names here are mouse names. The CDR3 protein is CASSDPGTFQNTLYF. CDR3 DNA (partial): TGTGCCAGCAGTGACCCCGGGACATTTCAAAAC. The gene calls are TRBV13-3 and TRBJ2-4, with TRBD1 as a possible D gene (6 bases). The CDR3 goes on 4 residues after the read ends, and that part is filled in from the germline J gene. The CDR3 is 15 amino acids. Trimming shortened V by 2 bases and J by 2 bases, and 12 bases separated the two germline ends. Germline V CDR1 and CDR2: NNHDY, SYVADS.

A word on this clone: Gene and germline names: mouse. The read ends 4 residues early relative to the CDR3; the germline J gene fills the gap. Other DNA sequences in the same sample also yield this CDR3. The chain employs TRBV13-2 and TRBJ2-7, with TRBD1 matching over 10 bases. The CDR3 is made up of 14 amino acids. The germline gives CDR1 NNHNN, CDR2 SYGAGS (reference sequence). CDR3 sequence: CASGPGTGVYEQYF. The part of the CDR3 DNA that was read is TGTGCCAGCGGCCCCGGGACAGGGGTATAT.

This clone turned up a few times. Germline and genes: mouse. The read gets to within 4 residues of the CDR3 end, and the germline J gene fills in the rest. The chain is built from TRBV13-3 and TRBJ2-3; D possibly corresponds to TRBD2 (6 bases). Trimming stripped 0 bases from V and 0 bases from J, with 14 bases between. CDR1 and CDR2 from the germline V gene are NNHDY and SYVADS. CDR3 length: 17 residues. The part of the CDR3 DNA that was read is TGTGCCAGCAGTGATGCTCCCGACTGGACTAGTGCAGAA. Translation gives CASSDAPDWTSAE. The whole CDR3 reads CASSDAPDWTSAETLYF.

This clone was seen at least ten times. Here the gene names and germline are mouse. The read ends 4 residues early relative to the CDR3; the germline J gene fills the gap. The chain carries TRBV13-3 and TRBJ1-1, with 9 positions matching TRBD1. There are 15 residues in the CDR3. The germline CDR1 and CDR2 sequences are NNHDY and SYVADS. V shed 5 bases and J 3 bases; nucleotides not matched to a gene: 8. This CDR3 reads CASRPFGTGHTEVFF. The sequenced part of the CDR3 DNA is TGTGCCAGCAGACCTTTCGGGACAGGGCACACA.

Concerning this clone: Each gene name is a mouse one. The read falls 4 residues short of the CDR3 end, and the missing part is taken from the germline J gene. This chain links TRBV13-3 with TRBJ2-1, with 11 bases aligning to TRBD2. The V segment lost 3 bases and the J segment 3 bases; nucleotides outside the gene matches: 5. CDR1 is NNHDY and CDR2 is SYVADS in the germline V gene. The CDR3 is 16 residues long. The part of the CDR3 DNA that was read is TGTGCCAGCAGTGGACTGGGGGGGAGGGGCTATGCT. This translates into CASSGLGGRGYA. In full, the CDR3 is CASSGLGGRGYAEQFF.

This clone was seen a handful of times. The gene names here belong to mouse. The read terminates 4 residues before the CDR3 end, so the remaining end is supplied by the germline J gene. V and J are TRBV1 and TRBJ1-2; tentative D call: TRBD1 (6 bases). Germline CDR1 and CDR2: NSQYPW and LRSPGD (reference sequence). CDR3 length equals 16 residues. Trimming took off 0 bases at V and 0 bases at J, with 11 bases between the two ends. CDR3 DNA (partial): TGCACCTGCAGTGCAGATCTGGACAGAGCAAACTCC. Its translation is CTCSADLDRANS. The CDR3 reads in full as CTCSADLDRANSDYTF.

Comments on this clone: The protein TCRdb lists differs from the translation of the DNA at residue 11; the protein given here is translated from the DNA itself. Genes here carry mouse names. Sequencing ends 3 residues short of the CDR3 end; the germline J gene provides the rest. The chain combines TRBV19 with TRBJ1-6, with 8 bases that match TRBD1. TRBJ1-6 belongs to the ORF category, with a function that is uncertain. The CDR3 is 14 residues long. CDR1 FNHDT and CDR2 SITEND come from the germline V gene (reference sequence). V was clipped by 6 bases and J by 7 bases; unmatched bases: 6. CDR3 protein: CASTPTGANSPLYF. The sequenced CDR3 bases are TGTGCCAGCACCCCGACAGGGGCGAATTCGCCC.

In the case of this clone: Gene names and germline refer to mouse. The CDR3 extends 4 residues past the end of the read, so its final part is completed from the germline J gene. The chain employs TRBV19 and TRBJ2-3; TRBD1 agrees at 9 bases. Germline V lookup: CDR1 FNHDT, CDR2 SITEND (reference sequence). This CDR3 is 15 amino acids long. Trimming cost V 4 bases and J 1 base; bases outside gene matches: 4. CDR3 DNA, as far as it was read: TGTGCCAGCAGTCGCCGACAGGGGGGTGCAGAA. Translated: CASSRRQGGAE. The whole CDR3 protein is CASSRRQGGAETLYF.

This clone has just a few counts. Gene names follow the mouse nomenclature. The read ends 4 residues shy of where the CDR3 ends; the end is completed using the germline J gene. The rearrangement links TRBV13-1 to TRBJ2-7; 10 bases map to TRBD1. Germline lookup yields CDR1 NSHNY and CDR2 SYGAGN. The CDR3 is 14 residues long. The DNA read from the CDR3 is TGTGCCAGCAGTGAGGGGACAGGGGCGTAT. Protein sequence: CASSEGTGAY. The entire CDR3 protein is CASSEGTGAYEQYF.

This clone was observed a few times. The listed genes are named as in mouse. The CDR3 sequence is CASSEGTGSSAETLYF. The sequenced part of the CDR3 DNA is TGTGCCAGCAGTGAGGGGACAGGGTCAAGTGCAGAA. This chain joins TRBV13-3 and TRBJ2-3, with TRBD1 identical over 9 bases. Coverage ceases 4 residues before the CDR3 finishes, and the germline J gene fills in the end. The CDR3 covers 16 residues. The germline gives CDR1 NNHDY, CDR2 SYVADS. V lost 2 bases and J lost 0; bases outside the gene matches: 4.

The sample holds a few counts of this clone. Mouse gene names apply. The DNA ends 4 residues before the CDR3 does, and the rest of the CDR3 is filled in from the germline J gene. This chain uses TRBV19 with TRBJ2-3; 9 bases align to TRBD1. The CDR3 runs 15 residues. Germline V gives CDR1 FNHDT, CDR2 SITEND (reference sequence). V shed 3 bases and J 1 base; nucleotides not matched to a gene: 3. CDR3 DNA, as far as it was read: TGTGCCAGCAGTAACAGGGGGCTGGGTGCAGAA. It specifies CASSNRGLGAE. From start to end, the CDR3 is CASSNRGLGAETLYF.

This clone was counted many times. The genes are named according to mouse. The observed sequence ends 4 residues before the CDR3 terminus, with the missing tail filled in from the germline J gene. The chain has TRBV13-3 and TRBJ1-2; 10 bases are a match to TRBD1. The CDR3 totals 14 residues. After removal of 5 bases from V and 4 bases from J, the junction contained 5 bases not matched to a gene. Germline loops: CDR1 NNHDY, CDR2 SYVADS. CDR3 DNA (partial): TGTGCCAGCAGCGACAGGGGGCTTGGCTCC. Its translation: CASSDRGLGS. In full, the CDR3 is CASSDRGLGSDYTF.

In its sample, this clone was seen many times. The listed genes are named as in mouse. Read sequence stops 4 residues before the CDR3 end, and the germline J gene provides the missing end. Other DNA sequences of this sample code for an identical CDR3. The chain is built from TRBV13-3 and TRBJ2-1; 13 bases line up with TRBD2. The CDR3 has 15 residues. Germline V lookup: CDR1 NNHDY, CDR2 SYVADS. Unmatched junction bases numbered 4, after V lost 5 bases and J lost 5 bases. CDR3 DNA (partial): TGTGCCAGCAGCCCTGGGACTGGGGGGGATGCT. It translates to CASSPGTGGDA. The entire CDR3 sequence reads CASSPGTGGDAEQFF.

In this sample, this clone turned up a few times. The listed genes are named as in mouse. The sequence runs out 4 residues before the end of the CDR3; the remainder is reconstructed from the germline J gene. This sample includes further DNA sequences coding for the same CDR3. V is TRBV1 and J is TRBJ2-7; TRBD2 matches at 8 bases. CDR3 length: 15 residues. Germline CDR1 reads NSQYPW; CDR2 reads LRSPGD (reference sequence). The DNA read from the CDR3 is TGCACCTGCAGTGCAGATGCCCTGGGGGGTTAT. This gives the protein CTCSADALGGY. The complete CDR3 reads CTCSADALGGYEQYF. The entire variable domain, with the rest obtained from reference TRBV1 and TRBJ2-7, is as follows: VTLLEQNPRWRLVPRGQAVNLRCILKNSQYPWMSWYQQDLQKQLQWLFTLRSPGDKEVKSLPGADYLATRVTDTELRLQVANMSQGRTLYCTCSADALGGYEQYFGPGTRLTVL.

A few counts support this clone. The genes are named according to mouse. The read finishes 4 residues shy of the CDR3 end, and the germline J gene is used to complete it. The chain couples TRBV13-3 to TRBJ1-4; D unresolved. CDR1 NNHDY and CDR2 SYVADS come from the germline V gene. The CDR3 totals 14 residues. V was pared by 2 bases and J by 1 base, with 6 bases between. This chain's CDR3 is CASSEQHSNERLFF. Partial CDR3 DNA: TGTGCCAGCAGTGAACAGCATTCCAACGAA.

This clone turned up a few times. Gene names follow the mouse nomenclature. The CDR3 end is not reached by the read, which stops 4 residues before it; the germline J gene fills it in. The J gene is TRBJ2-5, the V gene TRBV17; D gene uncertain. Trimming stripped 2 bases from V and 3 bases from J, with 6 bases between. The CDR3 is 13 residues long. Germline assignment: CDR1 MNHDT and CDR2 YYDKIL. CDR3 DNA, as far as it was read: TGTGCTAGCAGTAGAAGACAACAAGAC. It yields the protein CASSRRQQD. The whole CDR3 region reads CASSRRQQDTQYF.

This clone has just a few counts. The germline and genes are mouse ones. Sequencing ends 4 residues short of the CDR3 end; the germline J gene provides the rest. J is TRBJ1-1 and V is TRBV13-3; TRBD1 aligns across 9 bases. This CDR3 spans 14 amino acids. CDR1 and CDR2 from the germline V gene are NNHDY and SYVADS. CDR3 bases read: TGTGCCAGCACCTCCTCCGGGACAGGGAAA. Protein product: CASTSSGTGK. The full CDR3 reads CASTSSGTGKEVFF.

Concerning this clone itself: The genes and germline here are from mouse. The observed sequence ends 4 residues before the CDR3 terminus, with the missing tail filled in from the germline J gene. The chain is built from TRBV13-1 and TRBJ2-1; unclear D gene. The V and J ends lost 2 bases and 1 base respectively, with 7 bases between them. CDR1 is NSHNY, CDR2 SYGAGN, per germline. The CDR3 extends over 14 amino acids. CDR3 sequence reads: CASSERQNYAEQFF. CDR3 DNA (partial): TGTGCCAGCAGTGAAAGACAAAACTATGCT.

Regarding this clone: The gene names given are mouse names. The read falls 4 residues short of the CDR3 end, and the missing part is taken from the germline J gene. The rearrangement links TRBV31 to TRBJ2-7; TRBD2 aligns across 10 bases. The germline V gene has CDR1 GKSSPN and CDR2 SITVG. The CDR3 totals 14 residues. CDR3 region: CAWSLGLGEYEQYF. The CDR3 DNA, read in part, is TGTGCCTGGAGTCTCGGACTGGGGGAATAT.

For this clone: Genes and germline are mouse. The CDR3 goes on 4 residues after the read ends, and that part is filled in from the germline J gene. The chain uses TRBV13-3 and TRBJ1-2; TRBD1 is a possible D gene (6 bases). The CDR3 has 13 amino acids. Germline-derived CDR1 and CDR2 are NNHDY and SYVADS. V lost 6 bases to trimming and J lost 1 base, with 10 bases between them. This CDR3 reads CASTQGKNSDYTF. CDR3 bases read: TGTGCCAGCACGCAGGGGAAAAACTCC.

In its sample, this clone was seen a few times. Each gene name is a mouse one. The read ends 4 residues early relative to the CDR3; the germline J gene fills the gap. The V gene is TRBV19, the J gene TRBJ2-1; 11 nucleotides line up with TRBD2. Per the germline V gene, CDR1 is FNHDT and CDR2 is SITEND (reference sequence). This CDR3 region has 14 residues. Here the CDR3 reads CASSTRDWGTEQFF. The part of the CDR3 DNA that was read is TGTGCCAGCAGTACCCGGGACTGGGGGACT.

About this clone itself: The germline and genes are mouse ones. The read falls 4 residues short of the CDR3 end, and the missing part is taken from the germline J gene. V gene TRBV13-1 combines with J gene TRBJ1-4; 9 bases align to TRBD1. There are 15 residues in the CDR3. V gave up 4 bases and J gave up 3 bases; unmatched junction bases: 4. CDR1 is NSHNY, CDR2 SYGAGN, per germline. CDR3 DNA (partial): TGTGCCAGCAGTCTCACAGGGGGCGCCAACGAA. Protein sequence: CASSLTGGANE. The whole CDR3 is CASSLTGGANERLFF.